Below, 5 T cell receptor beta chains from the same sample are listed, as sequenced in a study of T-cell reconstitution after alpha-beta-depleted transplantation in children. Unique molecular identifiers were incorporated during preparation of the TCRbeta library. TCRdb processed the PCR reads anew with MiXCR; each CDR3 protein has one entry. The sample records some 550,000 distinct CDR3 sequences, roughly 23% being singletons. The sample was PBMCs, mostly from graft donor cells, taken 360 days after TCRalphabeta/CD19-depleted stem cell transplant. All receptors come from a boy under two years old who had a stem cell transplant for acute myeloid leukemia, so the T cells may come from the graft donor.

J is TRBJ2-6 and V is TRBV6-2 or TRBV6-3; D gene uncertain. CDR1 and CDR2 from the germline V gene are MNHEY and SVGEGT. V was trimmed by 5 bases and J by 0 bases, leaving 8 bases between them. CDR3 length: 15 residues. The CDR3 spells CASSAQLSGANVLTF. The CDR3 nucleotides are TGTGCCAGCAGTGCCCAGCTCTCTGGGGCCAACGTCCTGACTTTC.

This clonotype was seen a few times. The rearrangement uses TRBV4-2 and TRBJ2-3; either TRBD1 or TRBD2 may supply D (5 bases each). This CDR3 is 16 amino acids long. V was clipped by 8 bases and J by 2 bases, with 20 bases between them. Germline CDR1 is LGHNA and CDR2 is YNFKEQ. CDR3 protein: CASGPRDPYYTDTQYF. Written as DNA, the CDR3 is TGTGCCAGCGGCCCCCGGGACCCCTACTACACAGATACGCAGTATTTT.

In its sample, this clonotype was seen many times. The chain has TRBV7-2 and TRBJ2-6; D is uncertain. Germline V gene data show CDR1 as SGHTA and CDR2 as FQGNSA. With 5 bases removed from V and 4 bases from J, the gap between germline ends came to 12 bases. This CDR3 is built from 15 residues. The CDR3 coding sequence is TGTGCCAGCAGCCCATCGGTTCCCGGGGCCAACGTCCTGACTTTC. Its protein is CASSPSVPGANVLTF.

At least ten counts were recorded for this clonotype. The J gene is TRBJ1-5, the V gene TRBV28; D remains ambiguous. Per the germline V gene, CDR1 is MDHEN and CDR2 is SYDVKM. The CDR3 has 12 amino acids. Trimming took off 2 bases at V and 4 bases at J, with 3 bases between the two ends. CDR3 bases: TGTGCCAGCAGTTTACCAAATCAGCCCCAGCATTTT. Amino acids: CASSLPNQPQHF.

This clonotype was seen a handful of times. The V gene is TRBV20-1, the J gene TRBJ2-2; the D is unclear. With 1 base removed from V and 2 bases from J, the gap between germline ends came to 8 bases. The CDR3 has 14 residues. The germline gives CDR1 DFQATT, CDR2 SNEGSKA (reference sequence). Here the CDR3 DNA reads TGCAGTGCTAGAGCTACCACCAACACCGGGGAGCTGTTTTTT. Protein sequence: CSARATTNTGELFF.